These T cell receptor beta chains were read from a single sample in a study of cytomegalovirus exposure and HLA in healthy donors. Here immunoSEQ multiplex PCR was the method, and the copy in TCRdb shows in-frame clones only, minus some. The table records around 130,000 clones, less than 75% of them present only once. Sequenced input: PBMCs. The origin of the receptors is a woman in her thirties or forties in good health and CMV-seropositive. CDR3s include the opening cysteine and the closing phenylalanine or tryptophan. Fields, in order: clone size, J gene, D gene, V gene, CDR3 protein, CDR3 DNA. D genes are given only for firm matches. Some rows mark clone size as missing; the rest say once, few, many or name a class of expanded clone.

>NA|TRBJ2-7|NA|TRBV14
CASSQDTLPFTGPYEQYF
TGTGCCAGCAGCCAAGACACGCTCCCATTCACAGGGCCCTACGAGCAGTACTTC
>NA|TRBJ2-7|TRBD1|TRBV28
CASSFRGRTYEQYF
TGTGCCAGCAGTTTCAGGGGGCGTACCTACGAGCAGTACTTC
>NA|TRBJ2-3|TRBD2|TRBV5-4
CASSLTSGGTDTQYF
TGTGCCAGCAGCTTGACCAGCGGGGGCACAGATACGCAGTATTTT
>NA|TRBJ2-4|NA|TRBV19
CASSISIPLYGRAKNIQYF
TGTGCCAGTAGTATATCTATCCCATTATATGGGCGGGCTAAAAACATTCAGTACTTC
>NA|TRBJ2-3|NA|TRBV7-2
CASSFMAGSQYF
TGTGCCAGCAGCTTTATGGCCGGGTCGCAGTATTTT
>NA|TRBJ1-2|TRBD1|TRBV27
CASSRKPRQGTFYGYTF
TGTGCCAGCAGTCGGAAACCGAGACAGGGGACCTTCTATGGCTACACCTTC
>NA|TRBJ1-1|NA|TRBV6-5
CASSYSSGVEAFF
TGTGCCAGCAGTTACTCGAGCGGGGTTGAAGCTTTCTTT
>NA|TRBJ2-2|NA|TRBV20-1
CSARRGGELFF
TGCAGTGCTAGACGAGGGGGGGAGCTGTTTTTT
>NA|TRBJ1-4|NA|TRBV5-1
CASSQRLGAVEKLFF
TGCGCCAGCAGCCAAAGGCTGGGGGCAGTCGAAAAACTGTTTTTT
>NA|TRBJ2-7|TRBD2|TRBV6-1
CASLPGLAGSEQYF
TGTGCCAGCCTACCGGGACTAGCGGGTTCCGAGCAGTACTTC
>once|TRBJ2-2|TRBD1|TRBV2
CATLGTGANTGELFF
TGTGCCACCCTAGGGACAGGCGCAAACACCGGGGAGCTGTTTTTT
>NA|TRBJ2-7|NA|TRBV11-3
CASSLGGTMSYEQYF
TGTGCCAGCAGCTTAGGAGGGACAATGTCCTACGAGCAGTACTTC
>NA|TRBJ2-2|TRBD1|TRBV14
CASSQDTRGFTGELFF
TGTGCCAGCAGCCAAGACACCAGGGGGTTCACCGGGGAGCTGTTTTTT
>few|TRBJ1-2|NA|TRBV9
CASRLGAQEGYTF
TGTGCCAGCAGGTTGGGGGCCCAAGAGGGCTACACCTTC
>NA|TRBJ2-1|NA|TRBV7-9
CASSRSQGYEQFF
TGTGCCAGCAGCAGGAGCCAGGGATATGAGCAGTTCTTC
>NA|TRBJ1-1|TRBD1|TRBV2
CASSRQGAATEAFF
TGTGCCAGCAGTCGACAGGGAGCGGCCACTGAAGCTTTCTTT
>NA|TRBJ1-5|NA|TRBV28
CASSLSGSRLGNQPQHF
TGTGCCAGCAGTTTATCAGGGTCCCGGTTAGGTAATCAGCCCCAGCATTTT
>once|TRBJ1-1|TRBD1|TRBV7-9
CASSLDRVEVAFF
TGTGCCAGCAGCCTCGACAGGGTGGAGGTAGCTTTCTTT
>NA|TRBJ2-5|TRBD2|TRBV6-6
CASSQGTSAQTQYF
TGTGCCAGCAGTCAAGGGACTAGCGCACAGACCCAGTACTTC
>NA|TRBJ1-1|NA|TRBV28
CASDSSNTEAFF
TGTGCCAGCGACAGTTCGAACACTGAAGCTTTCTTT
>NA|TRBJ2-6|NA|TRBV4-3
CASSLNAGSSGANVLTF
TGCGCCAGCAGCCTAAACGCGGGGAGCTCTGGGGCCAACGTCCTGACTTTC
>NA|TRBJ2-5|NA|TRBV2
CASEWTWQETQYF
TGTGCCAGTGAATGGACTTGGCAAGAGACCCAGTACTTC
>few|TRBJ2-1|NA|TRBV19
CASSISGSSYNEQFF
TGTGCCAGTAGTATAAGCGGATCATCCTACAATGAGCAGTTCTTC
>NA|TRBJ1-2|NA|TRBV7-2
CASSQNWGYTF
TGTGCCAGCAGCCAGAATTGGGGCTACACCTTC
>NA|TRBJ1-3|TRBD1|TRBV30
CAWSVVKKGQVVGTIYF
TGTGCCTGGAGTGTCGTTAAAAAGGGACAGGTGGTGGGCACCATATATTTT
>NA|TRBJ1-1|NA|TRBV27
CASSKNPTGLTVNTEAFF
TGTGCCAGCAGTAAAAACCCAACAGGGCTCACAGTGAACACTGAAGCTTTCTTT
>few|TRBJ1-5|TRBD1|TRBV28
CASRDRDRSYSNQPQHF
TGTGCCAGCCGAGACCGGGACAGGTCGTATAGCAATCAGCCCCAGCATTTT
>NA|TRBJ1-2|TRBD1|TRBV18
CASSPSTGSYGYTF
TGTGCCAGCTCACCGTCGACAGGGTCCTATGGCTACACCTTC
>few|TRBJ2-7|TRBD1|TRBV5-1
CASSFQPGTGDYEQYF
TGCGCCAGCAGCTTCCAACCTGGGACAGGGGACTACGAGCAGTACTTC
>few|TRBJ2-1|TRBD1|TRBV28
CASSDRVDNEQFF
TGTGCCAGCAGTGACAGGGTCGACAATGAGCAGTTCTTC
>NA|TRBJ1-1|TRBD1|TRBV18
CATKERQGMNTEAFF
TGTGCCACCAAAGAAAGACAGGGAATGAACACTGAAGCTTTCTTT
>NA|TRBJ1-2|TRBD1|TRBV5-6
CASSSTGVPYGYTF
TGTGCCAGCAGCTCGACAGGGGTTCCCTATGGCTACACCTTC
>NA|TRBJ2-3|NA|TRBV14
CASSQDSRADTQYF
TGTGCCAGCAGCCAAGATTCGAGGGCGGATACGCAGTATTTT
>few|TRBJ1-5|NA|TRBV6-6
CASSYPHRDQPQHF
TGTGCCAGCAGTTACCCTCACAGGGATCAGCCCCAGCATTTT
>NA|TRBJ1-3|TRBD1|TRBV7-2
CASSPDRGSGNTIYF
TGTGCCAGCAGCCCGGACAGGGGCTCTGGAAACACCATATATTTT
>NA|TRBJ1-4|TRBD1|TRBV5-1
CASSSKQGQEGQKLFF
TGCGCCAGCAGCTCAAAACAGGGACAGGAGGGTCAAAAACTGTTTTTT
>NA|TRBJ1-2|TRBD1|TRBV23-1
CASNLKNRDRELANYGYTF
TGCGCCAGCAACCTAAAAAACCGGGACAGGGAGTTAGCTAACTATGGCTACACCTTC
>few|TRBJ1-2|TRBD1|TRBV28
CASSQLTGNYGYTF
TGTGCCAGCAGTCAACTGACAGGGAACTATGGCTACACCTTC
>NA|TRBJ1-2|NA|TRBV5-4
CASSEEAPNYGYTF
TGTGCCAGCAGCGAGGAGGCGCCTAACTATGGCTACACCTTC
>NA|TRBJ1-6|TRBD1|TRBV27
CASSPGGGGSPLHF
TGTGCCAGCAGTCCAGGGGGAGGAGGTTCACCCCTCCACTTT
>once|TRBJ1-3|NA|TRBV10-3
CAISPGTGNTIYF
TGTGCCATCAGTCCGGGAACGGGAAACACCATATATTTT
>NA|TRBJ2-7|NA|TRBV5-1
CASSLRDGGRSYEQYF
TGCGCCAGCAGCTTGAGGGACGGGGGGCGTTCCTACGAGCAGTACTTC
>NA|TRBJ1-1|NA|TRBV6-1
CASSADSRNTEAFF
TGTGCCAGCAGTGCCGACAGCCGCAACACTGAAGCTTTCTTT
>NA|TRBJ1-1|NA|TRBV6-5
CASSERQGTEAFF
TGTGCCAGCAGTGAAAGGCAGGGCACTGAAGCTTTCTTT
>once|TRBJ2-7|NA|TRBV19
CASSTRQASYEQYF
TGTGCCAGTAGTACCCGACAGGCCTCCTACGAGCAGTACTTC
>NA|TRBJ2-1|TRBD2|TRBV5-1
CASSSPGLAGVPAEQFF
TGCGCCAGCAGCTCCCCAGGACTAGCGGGAGTCCCCGCTGAGCAGTTCTTC
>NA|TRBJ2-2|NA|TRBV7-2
CASSPISGAGELFF
TGTGCCAGCAGCCCCATCTCAGGGGCCGGGGAGCTGTTTTTT
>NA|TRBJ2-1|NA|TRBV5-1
CASSFGGGPYNEQFF
TGCGCCAGCAGCTTTGGGGGAGGACCCTACAATGAGCAGTTCTTC
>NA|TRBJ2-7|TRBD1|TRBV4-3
CAGSRTGTGGEQYF
TGCGCCGGCAGCCGCACCGGGACAGGCGGCGAGCAGTACTTC
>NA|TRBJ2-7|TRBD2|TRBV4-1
CATPTRRKLAEVGAYEQYF
TGCGCCACCCCCACCCGAAGGAAACTAGCGGAAGTAGGGGCTTACGAGCAGTACTTC
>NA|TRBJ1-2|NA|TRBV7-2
CASSYTGNYGYTF
TGTGCCAGCAGCTATACAGGGAACTATGGCTACACCTTC
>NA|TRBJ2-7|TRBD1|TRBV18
CASSPRGQGRHEQYF
TGTGCCAGCTCACCGCGGGGACAGGGGCGGCACGAGCAGTACTTC